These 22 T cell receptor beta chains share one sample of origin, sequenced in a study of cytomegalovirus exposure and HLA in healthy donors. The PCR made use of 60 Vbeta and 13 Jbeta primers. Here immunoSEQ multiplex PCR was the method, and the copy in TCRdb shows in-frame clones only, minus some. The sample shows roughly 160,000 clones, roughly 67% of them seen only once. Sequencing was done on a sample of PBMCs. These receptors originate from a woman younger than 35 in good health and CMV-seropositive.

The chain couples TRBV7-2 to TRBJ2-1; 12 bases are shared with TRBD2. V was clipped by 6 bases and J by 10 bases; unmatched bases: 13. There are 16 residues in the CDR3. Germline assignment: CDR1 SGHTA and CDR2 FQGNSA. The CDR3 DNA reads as TGTGCCAGCAGTCTAGTTCTAGCGGGGGGGTTAGAGGAGCAGTTCTTC. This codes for CASSLVLAGGLEEQFF. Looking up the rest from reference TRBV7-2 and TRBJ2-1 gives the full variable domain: GAGVSQSPSNKVTEKGKDVELRCDPISGHTALYWYRQSLGQGLEFLIYFQGNSAPDKSGLPSDRFSAERTGGSVSTLTIQRTQQEDSAVYLCASSLVLAGGLEEQFFGPGTRLTVL.

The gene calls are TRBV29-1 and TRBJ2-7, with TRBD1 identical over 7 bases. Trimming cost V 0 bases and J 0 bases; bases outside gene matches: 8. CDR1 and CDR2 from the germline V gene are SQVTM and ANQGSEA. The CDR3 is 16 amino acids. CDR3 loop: CSVEDPRDRVSYEQYF. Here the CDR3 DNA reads TGCAGCGTTGAAGATCCCAGGGACAGAGTCTCCTACGAGCAGTACTTC.

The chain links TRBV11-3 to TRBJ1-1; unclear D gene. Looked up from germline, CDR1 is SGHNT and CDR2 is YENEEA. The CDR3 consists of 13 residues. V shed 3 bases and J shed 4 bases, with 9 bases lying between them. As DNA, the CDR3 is TGTGCCAGCAGCTTGAGCGGGCCCACTGAAGCTTTCTTT. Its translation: CASSLSGPTEAFF. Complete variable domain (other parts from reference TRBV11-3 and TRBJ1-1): EAGVVQSPRYKIIEKKQPVAFWCNPISGHNTLYWYLQNLGQGPELLIRYENEEAVDDSQLPKDRFSAERLKGVDSTLKIQPAELGDSAVYLCASSLSGPTEAFFGQGTRLTVV.

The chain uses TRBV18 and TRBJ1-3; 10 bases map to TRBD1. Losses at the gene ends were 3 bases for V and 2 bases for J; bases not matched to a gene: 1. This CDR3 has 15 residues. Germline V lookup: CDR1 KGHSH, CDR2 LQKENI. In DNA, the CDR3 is TGTGCCAGCTCACCCGACAGGGGGCCTGGAAACACCATATATTTT. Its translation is CASSPDRGPGNTIYF.

For the CDR3, the DNA is TGTGCCAGCAGCTTTGGGCGGAAGGAGGTAGTATCCGCCGAGCAGTACTTC. Translation: CASSFGRKEVVSAEQYF. The chain recombines TRBV11-2 with TRBJ2-5; tentatively, D is TRBD2 (5 bases). The end of the DNA aligns better with TRBJ2-7, so the J call may be wrong. Germline CDR1 and CDR2: SGHAT and FQNNGV. This CDR3 region has 17 residues.

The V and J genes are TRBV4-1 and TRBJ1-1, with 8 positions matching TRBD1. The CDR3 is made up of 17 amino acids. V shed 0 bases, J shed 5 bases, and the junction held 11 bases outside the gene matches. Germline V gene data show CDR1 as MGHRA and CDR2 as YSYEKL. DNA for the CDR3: TGCGCCAGCAGCCAAGATCCGCCCCGTACAGGGGGAACTGAAGCTTTCTTT. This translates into CASSQDPPRTGGTEAFF.

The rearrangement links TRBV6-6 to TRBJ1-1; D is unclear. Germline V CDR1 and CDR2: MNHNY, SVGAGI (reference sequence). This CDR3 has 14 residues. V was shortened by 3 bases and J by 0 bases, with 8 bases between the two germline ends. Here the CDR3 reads CASSYSGLNTEAFF. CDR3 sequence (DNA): TGTGCCAGCAGTTATTCCGGTTTGAACACTGAAGCTTTCTTT.

CDR3 nucleotides: TGTGCCAGCAGTTCTTACAGGGGAAACAGGGCCGAGCAGTACTTC. Protein: CASSSYRGNRAEQYF. V is TRBV25-1 and J is TRBJ2-7, with TRBD1 matching over 7 bases. Unmatched junction bases numbered 13, after V lost 5 bases and J lost 6 bases. Germline V gives CDR1 MGHDK, CDR2 SYGVNS. The CDR3 is 15 amino acids.

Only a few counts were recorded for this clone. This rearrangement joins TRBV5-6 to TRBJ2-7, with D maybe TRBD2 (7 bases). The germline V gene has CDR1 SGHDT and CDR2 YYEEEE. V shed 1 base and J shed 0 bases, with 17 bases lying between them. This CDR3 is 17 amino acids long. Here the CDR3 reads CASSLWGGGANSYEQYF. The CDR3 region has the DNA TGTGCCAGCAGCTTGTGGGGAGGGGGGGCGAACTCCTACGAGCAGTACTTC.

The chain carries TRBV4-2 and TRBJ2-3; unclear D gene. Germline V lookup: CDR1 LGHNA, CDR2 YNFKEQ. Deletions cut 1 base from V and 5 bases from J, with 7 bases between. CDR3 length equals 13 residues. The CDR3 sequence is CASSQVVRDTQYF. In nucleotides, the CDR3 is TGTGCCAGCAGCCAAGTCGTTCGAGATACGCAGTATTTT.

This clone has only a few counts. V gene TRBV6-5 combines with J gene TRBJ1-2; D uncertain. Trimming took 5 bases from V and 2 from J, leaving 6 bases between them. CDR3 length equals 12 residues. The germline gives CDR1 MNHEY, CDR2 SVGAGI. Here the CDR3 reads CASSQVNYGYTF. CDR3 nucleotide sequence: TGTGCCAGCAGTCAGGTCAACTATGGCTACACCTTC.

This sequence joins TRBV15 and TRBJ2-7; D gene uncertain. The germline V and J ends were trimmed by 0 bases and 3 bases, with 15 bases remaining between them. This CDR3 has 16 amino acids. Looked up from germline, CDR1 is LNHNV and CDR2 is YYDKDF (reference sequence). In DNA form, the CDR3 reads TGTGCCACCAGCAGAGAGGGTGTGCGGTCTTTCTACGAGCAGTACTTC. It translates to CATSREGVRSFYEQYF.

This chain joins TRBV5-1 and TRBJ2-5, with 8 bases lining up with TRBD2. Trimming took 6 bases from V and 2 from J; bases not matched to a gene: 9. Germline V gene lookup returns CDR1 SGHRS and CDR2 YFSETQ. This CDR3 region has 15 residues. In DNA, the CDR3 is TGCGCCAGCAAAAGGGTCGGGACTAGACAAGAGACCCAGTACTTC. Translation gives CASKRVGTRQETQYF.

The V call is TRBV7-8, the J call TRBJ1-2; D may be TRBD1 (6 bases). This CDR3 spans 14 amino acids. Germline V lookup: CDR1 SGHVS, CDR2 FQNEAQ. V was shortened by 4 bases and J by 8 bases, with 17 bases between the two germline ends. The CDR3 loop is CASSSRTVGRGYTF. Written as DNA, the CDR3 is TGTGCCAGCAGCTCAAGGACAGTCGGTAGGGGCTACACCTTC.

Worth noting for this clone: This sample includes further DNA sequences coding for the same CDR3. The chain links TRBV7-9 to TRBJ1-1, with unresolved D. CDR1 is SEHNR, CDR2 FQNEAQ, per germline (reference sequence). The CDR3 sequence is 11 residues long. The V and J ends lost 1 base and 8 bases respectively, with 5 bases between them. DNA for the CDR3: TGTGCCAGCAGCTTAGGAGGGGAAGCTTTCTTT. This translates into CASSLGGEAFF.

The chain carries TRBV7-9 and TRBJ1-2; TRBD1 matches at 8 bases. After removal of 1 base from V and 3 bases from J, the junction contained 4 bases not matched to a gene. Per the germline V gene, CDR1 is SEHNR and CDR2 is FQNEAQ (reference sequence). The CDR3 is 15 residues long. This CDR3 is CASSLGTGSDYGYTF. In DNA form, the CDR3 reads TGTGCCAGCAGCTTAGGGACAGGGTCGGACTATGGCTACACCTTC.

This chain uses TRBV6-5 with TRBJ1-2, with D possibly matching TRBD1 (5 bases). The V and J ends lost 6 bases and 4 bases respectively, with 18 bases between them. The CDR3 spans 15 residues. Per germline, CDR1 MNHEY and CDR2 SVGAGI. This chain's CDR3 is CASRNDRQNSYGYTF. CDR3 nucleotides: TGTGCCAGCAGAAACGACCGACAGAACAGCTATGGCTACACCTTC.

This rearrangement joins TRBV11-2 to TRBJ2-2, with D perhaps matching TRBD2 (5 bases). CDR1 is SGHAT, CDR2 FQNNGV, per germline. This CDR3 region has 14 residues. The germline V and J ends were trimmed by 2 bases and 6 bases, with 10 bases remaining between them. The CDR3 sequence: CASSLTPGAGELFF. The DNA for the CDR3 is TGTGCCAGCAGCTTAACTCCCGGGGCCGGGGAGCTGTTTTTT.

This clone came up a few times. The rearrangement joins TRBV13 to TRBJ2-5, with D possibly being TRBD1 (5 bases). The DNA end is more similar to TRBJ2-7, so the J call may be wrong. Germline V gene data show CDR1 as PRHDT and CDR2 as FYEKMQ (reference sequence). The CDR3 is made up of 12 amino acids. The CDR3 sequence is CASSLQDYEQYF. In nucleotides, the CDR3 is TGTGCCAGCAGCCTACAGGACTACGAGCAGTACTTC.

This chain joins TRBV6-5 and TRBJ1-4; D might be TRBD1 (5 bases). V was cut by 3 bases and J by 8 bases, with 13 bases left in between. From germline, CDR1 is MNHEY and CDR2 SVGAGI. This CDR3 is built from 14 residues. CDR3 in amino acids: CASSYSREREKLFF. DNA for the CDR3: TGTGCCAGCAGTTATAGCAGGGAAAGGGAAAAACTGTTTTTT.

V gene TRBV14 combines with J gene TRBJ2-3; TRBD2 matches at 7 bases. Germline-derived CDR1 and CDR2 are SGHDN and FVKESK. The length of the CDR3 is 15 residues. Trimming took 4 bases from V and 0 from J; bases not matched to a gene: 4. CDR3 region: CASSPSGISTDTQYF. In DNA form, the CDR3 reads TGTGCCAGCAGCCCAAGCGGGATTAGCACAGATACGCAGTATTTT.

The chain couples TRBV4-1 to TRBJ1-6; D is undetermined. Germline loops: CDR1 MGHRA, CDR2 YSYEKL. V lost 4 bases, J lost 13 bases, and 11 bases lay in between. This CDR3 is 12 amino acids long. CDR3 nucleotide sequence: TGCGCCAGCAGCCCGACGGGAAGGCCCCTCCACTTT. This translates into CASSPTGRPLHF.